One and the same sample provided the 12 T cell receptor beta chains below, sequenced in a study of T cells in narcolepsy (dated by TCRdb to the late 2010s). Library preparation employed the immunoSEQ multiplex PCR assay. TCRdb took over this immuneACCESS table, retaining in-frame rearrangements with V and J assigned. Such tables are incomplete; in checked studies, under half of the missing clones stem from an unresolved V gene, and the remainder is unexplained. The sample yields 25,000 to 35,000 clones; under 85% were counted once. In total, the top ten clones hold around 0.85% of the sample. Input material: CD45RA- memory CD4+ T cells from PBMCs. The sample's cell subset or site, from its label and the paper: memory T cells sorted ex vivo from peripheral blood. The receptors shown here come from a human donor with narcolepsy.

J is TRBJ1-6 and V is TRBV5-1; a weak D match, TRBD1 (5 bases). CDR1 and CDR2 from the germline V gene are SGHRS and YFSETQ. The ends were cut back, 4 bases at V and 9 bases at J, with 11 bases in the middle. The CDR3 is 13 residues long. The CDR3 nucleotides read TGCGCCAGCAGCCCTGGGGGGGGTTCACCCCTCCACTTT. Its protein is CASSPGGGSPLHF.

V gene TRBV19 combines with J gene TRBJ1-3, with TRBD1 identical over 7 bases. Trimming removed 3 bases from V and 2 bases from J; junction bases left unmatched: 7. This CDR3 is 16 amino acids long. Per the germline V gene, CDR1 is LNHDA and CDR2 is SQIVND (reference sequence). This CDR3 reads CASSIRAGGAGNTIYF. The CDR3 bases are TGTGCCAGTAGTATTCGGGCAGGGGGGGCTGGAAACACCATATATTTT.

This chain uses TRBV25-1 with TRBJ2-1, with 8 nucleotides matching TRBD2. The CDR3 runs 15 residues. The germline CDR1 and CDR2 sequences are MGHDK and SYGVNS. V shed 5 bases, J shed 7 bases, and the junction held 10 bases outside the gene matches. The CDR3 nucleotides read TGTGCCAGCAGTCCCAACGGGGGGGCGGGGAATGAGCAGTTCTTC. Its translation is CASSPNGGAGNEQFF.

A few counts support this clone. V and J are TRBV6-1 and TRBJ1-2; 7 bases are a match to TRBD1. The germline V gene has CDR1 MNHNS and CDR2 SASEGT. J gave up 2 bases and V 8 bases, and 2 bases lay outside the gene matches. The CDR3 consists of 12 residues. Written as DNA, the CDR3 is TGTGCCAGCTTCAGGGGGAACTATGGCTACACCTTC. Translated, it gives CASFRGNYGYTF.

The CDR3 region is CASSLASNTGELFF. DNA of the CDR3: TGCGCCAGCAGCTTGGCTTCTAACACCGGGGAGCTGTTTTTT. The genes are TRBV5-1 and TRBJ2-2; D is undetermined. The CDR3 loop spans 14 amino acids. With 0 bases removed from V and 2 bases from J, the gap between germline ends came to 5 bases. Germline-derived CDR1 and CDR2 are SGHRS and YFSETQ.

The chain recombines TRBV7-8 with TRBJ2-7; 8 bases fit TRBD1. Losses at the gene ends were 1 base for V and 0 bases for J; bases not matched to a gene: 8. The CDR3 length is 17 residues. From germline, CDR1 is SGHVS and CDR2 FQNEAQ. This CDR3 is CASSLGGQGVYSYEQYF. The CDR3 DNA follows: TGTGCCAGCAGCTTAGGAGGACAGGGAGTTTACTCCTACGAGCAGTACTTC.

This clone was counted only a few times. The rearrangement joins TRBV29-1 to TRBJ2-7; 8 positions agree with TRBD1. V lost 5 bases, J lost 2 bases, and 11 bases stayed unmatched. Looked up from germline, CDR1 is SQVTM and CDR2 is ANQGSEA. This CDR3 spans 15 amino acids. CDR3 in amino acids: CSVLGGQVSPYEQYF. DNA for the CDR3: TGCAGCGTTCTGGGGGGACAGGTTAGCCCCTACGAGCAGTACTTC.

The chain joins TRBV2 to TRBJ2-4; possible D gene TRBD2, 5 bases. Germline lookup yields CDR1 SNHLY and CDR2 FYNNEI. CDR3 length: 13 residues. V was pared by 8 bases and J by 6 bases, with 14 bases between. The CDR3 sequence: CASGGSGGNIQYF. As DNA, the CDR3 is TGTGCCAGCGGAGGCTCCGGTGGAAACATTCAGTACTTC.

The chain uses TRBV6-5 and TRBJ1-3; a possible D gene is TRBD1 (5 bases). Germline V gene data show CDR1 as MNHEY and CDR2 as SVGAGI. The CDR3 length is 15 residues. The germline V and J ends were trimmed by 4 bases and 0 bases, with 10 bases remaining between them. CDR3 in DNA: TGTGCCAGCAGTTCGGGACCCAACTCTGGAAACACCATATATTTT. It yields the protein CASSSGPNSGNTIYF.

This chain links TRBV5-1 with TRBJ2-5; 8 bases match TRBD2. The CDR3 sequence is 15 residues long. Germline V gene sequence: CDR1 SGHRS, CDR2 YFSETQ. V trimming: 7 bases; J trimming: 5 bases; junction bases outside the gene matches: 13. The CDR3 coding sequence is TGCGCCAGCTTTCCTTCCGGGGGGGCCGGGGAGACCCAGTACTTC. Translated, it gives CASFPSGGAGETQYF. Variable domain in full (rest from reference TRBV5-1 and TRBJ2-5): KAGVTQTPRYLIKTRGQQVTLSCSPISGHRSVSWYQQTPGQGLQFLFEYFSETQRNKGNFPGRFSGRQFSNSRSEMNVSTLELGDSALYLCASFPSGGAGETQYFGPGTRLLVL.

The V call is TRBV9, the J call TRBJ2-5; 8 nucleotides line up with TRBD2. CDR1 is SGDLS and CDR2 is YYNGEE in the germline V gene. V trimming: 4 bases; J trimming: 0 bases; junction bases outside the gene matches: 5. CDR3 length: 15 amino acids. This chain's CDR3 is CASSLALADQETQYF. The DNA of the CDR3 is TGTGCCAGCAGCTTAGCACTAGCGGACCAAGAGACCCAGTACTTC.

With regard to this clone: Different DNA sequences within this sample yield the same CDR3. The J gene is TRBJ2-3, the V gene TRBV21-1; the tabulated D call, TRBD2, remains unverified against the DNA. TRBV21-1 is a listed pseudogene. The CDR3 spans 15 residues. The CDR3 region has the DNA TGTGCCAGCAGCAAAGCACTAGCGGGGGGCCCTACGCAGTATTTT. Protein sequence: CASSKALAGGPTQYF.